This T cell receptor (beta chain) derives from a study of T cell repertoires in cytomegalovirus infection (dated by TCRdb to the late 2010s). With respect to the entire study: Donor HLA type was relevant to the analysis, as public TCR beta signatures indicated carriage of CMV infection together with the matching HLA type.

In its sample, this clonotype was seen a few times. The specificity of this receptor is unknown. No much larger clone exists at a distance of one base, and base qualities are not known. Sequencing was performed on an Illumina HiSeq 1500. The public sequencing data were trimmed at Q25 with fastp and processed into clonotypes with MiXCR by TCRdb, which kept only in-frame beta chains. Each CDR3 protein gets just one entry, which takes the most common genes and DNA from the rows behind it. The sample table contains 150,000 to 200,000 distinct CDR3 sequences; only one count was recorded for 28% of them. The ten top clones hold roughly 29% of the sample. The junction shows trimming of 6 bases on V and 3 bases on J, plus 14 bases between the germline ends. The CDR3 sequence holds 14 residues, the cysteine and phenylalanine included. Only the CDR3 DNA stays, 42 bases, in frame from base 1. CDR1 MNHNY and CDR2 SVGAGI were looked up in the germline V gene (reference sequence).

What the authors observed across the whole study: In the ex vivo response, HLA-C-restricted CMV-specific TCR beta clonotypes were dominant, and in two of eight donors the single most frequent clonotype came from this HLA-C-restricted group. In both this cohort and an independent cohort of 350 or so donors, the cumulative frequency of public TCR beta family members distinguished carriers of CMV infection plus the relevant HLA type.

This sequence uses TRBV6-6 and TRBJ1-1; confidence is insufficient to name the D gene. Sequenced sample: PBMCs. The TCR sequence derives from a human donor in good health (CMV status not recorded). Some clones in this sample may be carry-over from other donors' samples. The sequenced DNA is TGTGCCAGCAGCTCCCCCCAGGAGGACACTGAAGCTTTCTTT. It specifies CASSSPQEDTEAFF.